The text below deals with one TCR beta chain. This record belongs to a study of blood T cell repertoires in COVID-19. The overall study: The samples span acute and convalescent COVID-19 from the United States, Italy and Spain. Nucleic acid was either cDNA or gDNA, and it came from T cells, B-cell-depleted T cells, or PBMCs.

Study processing details: Estimated nucleated cell counts came from reference gene primer amplification. Assay: immunoSEQ multiplex PCR; the TCRdb copy retains only in-frame clones and omits some. From that table come the V and J calls and clone size; the DNA was used to work out D and trimming. The profile shows around 220,000 clones, about 85% of them singletons. Germline V gene data show CDR1 as LGHNA and CDR2 as YSLEER. The CDR3 is made up of 16 amino acids. V lost 3 bases, J lost 0 bases, and 12 bases lay in between. The V call is TRBV4-3, the J call TRBJ1-3; possibly TRBD1 for D (5 bases). The TCR originated in a man aged 25 to 45 with active or convalescent COVID-19. Material for sequencing was peripheral blood. CDR3 region: CASSQKVDISGNTIYF. In DNA, the CDR3 is TGCGCCAGCAGCCAGAAAGTGGACATCTCTGGAAACACCATATATTTT.